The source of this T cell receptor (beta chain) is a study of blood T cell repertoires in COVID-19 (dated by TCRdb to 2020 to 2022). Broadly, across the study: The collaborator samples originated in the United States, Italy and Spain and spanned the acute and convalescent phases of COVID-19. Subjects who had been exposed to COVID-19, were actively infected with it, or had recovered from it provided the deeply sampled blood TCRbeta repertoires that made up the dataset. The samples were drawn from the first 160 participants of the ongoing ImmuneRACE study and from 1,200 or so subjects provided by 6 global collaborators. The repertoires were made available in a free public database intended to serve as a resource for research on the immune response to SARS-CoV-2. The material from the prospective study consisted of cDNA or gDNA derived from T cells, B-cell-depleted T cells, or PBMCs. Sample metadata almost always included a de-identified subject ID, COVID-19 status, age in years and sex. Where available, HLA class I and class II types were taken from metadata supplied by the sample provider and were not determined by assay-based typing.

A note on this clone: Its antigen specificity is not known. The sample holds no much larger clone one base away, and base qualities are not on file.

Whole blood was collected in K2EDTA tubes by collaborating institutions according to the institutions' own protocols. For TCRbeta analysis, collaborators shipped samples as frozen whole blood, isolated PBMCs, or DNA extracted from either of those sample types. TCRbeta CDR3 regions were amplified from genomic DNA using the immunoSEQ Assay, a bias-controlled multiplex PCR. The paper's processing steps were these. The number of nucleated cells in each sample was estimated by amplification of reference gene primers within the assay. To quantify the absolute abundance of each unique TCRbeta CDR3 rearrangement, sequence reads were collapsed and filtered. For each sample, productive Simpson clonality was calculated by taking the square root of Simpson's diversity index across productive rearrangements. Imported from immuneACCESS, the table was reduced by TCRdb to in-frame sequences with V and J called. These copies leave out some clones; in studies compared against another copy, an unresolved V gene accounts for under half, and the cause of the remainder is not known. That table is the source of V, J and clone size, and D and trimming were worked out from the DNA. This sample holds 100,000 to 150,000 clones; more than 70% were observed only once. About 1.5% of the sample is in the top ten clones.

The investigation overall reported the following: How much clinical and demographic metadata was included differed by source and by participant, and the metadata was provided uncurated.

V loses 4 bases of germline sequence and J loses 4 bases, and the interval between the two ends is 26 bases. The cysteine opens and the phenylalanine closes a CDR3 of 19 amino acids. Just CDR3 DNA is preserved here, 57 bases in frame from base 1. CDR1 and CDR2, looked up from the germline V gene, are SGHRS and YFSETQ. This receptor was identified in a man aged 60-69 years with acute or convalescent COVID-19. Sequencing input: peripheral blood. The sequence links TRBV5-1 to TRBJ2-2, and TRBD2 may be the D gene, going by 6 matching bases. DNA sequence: TGCGCCAGCAGCGTTATGGGGATAGCGGCAACGACGGTCACCGGGGAGCTGTTTTTT. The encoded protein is CASSVMGIAATTVTGELFF.